This TCR beta chain was sequenced during a study of Ad26.COV2.S vaccination and SARS-CoV-2 variants. The CDR3 runs 14 residues. Germline V lookup: CDR1 SGHAT, CDR2 FQNNGV. Trimming took 3 bases from V and 4 from J, leaving 13 bases between them. Note on this clone: Its cognate antigen is unknown.

Generated by immunoSEQ multiplex PCR, the TCRdb table keeps only in-frame clones and is missing some. The top ten clones hold about 4.5% of a sample with 440,000 or so clones, about nine tenths of them seen once. Study conclusions and caveats: Placebo recipients trailed vaccine recipients in spike-specific TCR breadth.

As to treatment: over 15 received Ad26.COV2.S at low or high dose, single or two shots; several received placebo; per-sample allocation not given. Vaccine and placebo recipients were sampled on day 63 after the first injection. The chain has TRBV11-2 and TRBJ2-7, with a possible D match to TRBD1 (7 bases). The clonotype comes from a person between 18 and 65 years old who received the Ad26.COV2.S COVID-19 vaccine or a placebo. This material consisted of peripheral blood, taken in a trial of Ad26.COV2.S vaccine versus placebo. This CDR3 is CASSFGSGGYEQYF. CDR3 nucleotides: TGTGCCAGCAGCTTCGGTTCAGGGGGGTACGAGCAGTACTTC.